This T cell receptor beta chain stems from a study of blood T cell repertoires in COVID-19. Study context: T cells, B-cell-depleted T cells, or PBMCs provided the cDNA or gDNA that served as material.

CDR3 length: 16 amino acids. With 6 bases removed from V and 2 bases from J, the gap between germline ends came to 18 bases. Assay: immunoSEQ multiplex PCR; the TCRdb copy retains only in-frame clones and omits some. The sample lists 90,000 to 95,000 clones, roughly 88% occurring once. The sample comprised peripheral blood. The V gene is TRBV5-3, the J gene TRBJ2-1; possibly TRBD2 for D (6 bases). TRBV5-3 is flagged as an ORF with uncertain function. This TCR was sampled from a woman between 65 and 79 years old with acute or convalescent COVID-19. CDR3 sequence (DNA): TGTGCCAGAACACCCCGGCGGGATGGCGCCTACAATGAGCAGTTCTTC. Translated: CARTPRRDGAYNEQFF.